These 10 T cell receptor beta chains originate from one sample sequenced in a study of cytomegalovirus exposure and HLA in healthy donors. The PCR used 60 Vbeta and 13 Jbeta primers. Using immunoSEQ multiplex PCR, the repertoire was profiled, and TCRdb retains in-frame clones only, with some absent. The data hold around 91,000 clones, with roughly 73% observed a single time. The sequencing input was PBMCs. These receptors came from a male donor in good health and CMV-seropositive.

The chain has TRBV6-1 and TRBJ1-2; weak D call: TRBD1 (6 bases). The ends were cut back, 5 bases at V and 3 bases at J, with 10 bases in the middle. The germline V gene has CDR1 MNHNS and CDR2 SASEGT. The CDR3 covers 13 residues. DNA for the CDR3: TGTGCCAGCAGTCGACAGGAGTACTATGGCTACACCTTC. It encodes CASSRQEYYGYTF.

This chain links TRBV5-4 with TRBJ1-4; D call uncertain. Germline CDR1 is SGHNT and CDR2 is YYREEE (reference sequence). This CDR3 has 14 amino acids. The V and J ends lost 3 bases and 8 bases respectively, with 14 bases between them. The CDR3 region is CASSSDSLGEKLFF. CDR3 bases: TGTGCCAGCAGCTCCGATTCACTAGGGGAAAAACTGTTTTTT.

The chain employs TRBV19 and TRBJ2-2; TRBD1 matches 7 bases. CDR3 size: 15 residues. Germline assignment: CDR1 LNHDA and CDR2 SQIVND (reference sequence). V dropped 6 bases and J dropped 4; count of bases not matched to a gene: 8. The CDR3 DNA reads as TGTGCCAGTAGACTGGACAGGTCCAGCACCGGGGAGCTGTTTTTT. Its translation: CASRLDRSSTGELFF.

J is TRBJ1-1 and V is TRBV7-8; D unresolved. V lost 6 bases, J lost 0 bases, and 8 bases lay in between. CDR1 is SGHVS, CDR2 FQNEAQ, per germline. The CDR3 consists of 13 residues. The CDR3 DNA reads as TGTGCCAGCAGACCTACTATGAACACTGAAGCTTTCTTT. Its protein is CASRPTMNTEAFF.

The rearrangement links TRBV18 to TRBJ1-5, with D unresolved. CDR1 is KGHSH and CDR2 is LQKENI in the germline V gene. The CDR3 totals 14 residues. V lost 3 bases to trimming and J lost 7 bases, with 13 bases between them. CDR3 bases: TGTGCCAGCTCACCCGTTGAGGTCCCGCAGCCCCAGCATTTT. Residues: CASSPVEVPQPQHF. Full variable domain (remainder filled in from reference TRBV18 and TRBJ1-5): NAGVMQNPRHLVRRRGQEARLRCSPMKGHSHVYWYRQLPEEGLKFMVYLQKENIIDESGMPKERFSAEFPKEGPSILRIQQVVRGDSAAYFCASSPVEVPQPQHFGDGTRLSIL.

The CDR3 region has the DNA TGTGCCACCAGCAGAGGGGGACTAGCGGGAGGATATGAGCAGTTCTTC. Its translation: CATSRGGLAGGYEQFF. The chain carries TRBV15 and TRBJ2-1; 15 nucleotides match TRBD2. After removal of 1 base from V and 8 bases from J, the junction contained 3 bases not matched to a gene. Germline loops: CDR1 LNHNV, CDR2 YYDKDF (reference sequence). This CDR3 region has 16 residues.

V gene TRBV4-2 combines with J gene TRBJ2-1; D is ambiguous. Trimming pared 1 base from V and 10 bases from J, leaving 5 bases between. The CDR3 is 11 amino acids. Germline V gene lookup returns CDR1 LGHNA and CDR2 YNFKEQ. The CDR3 sequence is CASSQAGEQFF. The CDR3, as DNA: TGTGCCAGCAGCCAAGCAGGAGAGCAGTTCTTC.

The rearrangement uses TRBV15 and TRBJ2-3, with 7 bases that match TRBD1. Germline CDR1 LNHNV, CDR2 YYDKDF (reference sequence). CDR3 length: 18 amino acids. J was trimmed by 0 bases and V by 0 bases; bases with no gene match: 9. This chain's CDR3 is CATSRDTKTGSSTDTQYF. The CDR3 bases are TGTGCCACCAGCAGAGATACCAAGACAGGGTCAAGCACAGATACGCAGTATTTT.

The chain employs TRBV7-2 and TRBJ2-7; D perhaps matches TRBD1 (6 bases). CDR3 length equals 13 residues. With 7 bases removed from V and 3 bases from J, the gap between germline ends came to 13 bases. Germline assignment: CDR1 SGHTA and CDR2 FQGNSA. DNA of the CDR3: TGTGCCAGCACCCGGGACATTGTCTACGAGCAGTACTTC. It codes for CASTRDIVYEQYF.

The chain combines TRBV5-4 with TRBJ1-1; D gene uncertain. The V gene lost 0 bases and the J gene lost 2 bases, with 2 bases spanning the gap. Germline loops: CDR1 SGHNT, CDR2 YYREEE (reference sequence). The CDR3 consists of 12 residues. The CDR3 sequence is CASSLANTEAFF. CDR3 nucleotide sequence: TGTGCCAGCAGCTTGGCTAACACTGAAGCTTTCTTT.